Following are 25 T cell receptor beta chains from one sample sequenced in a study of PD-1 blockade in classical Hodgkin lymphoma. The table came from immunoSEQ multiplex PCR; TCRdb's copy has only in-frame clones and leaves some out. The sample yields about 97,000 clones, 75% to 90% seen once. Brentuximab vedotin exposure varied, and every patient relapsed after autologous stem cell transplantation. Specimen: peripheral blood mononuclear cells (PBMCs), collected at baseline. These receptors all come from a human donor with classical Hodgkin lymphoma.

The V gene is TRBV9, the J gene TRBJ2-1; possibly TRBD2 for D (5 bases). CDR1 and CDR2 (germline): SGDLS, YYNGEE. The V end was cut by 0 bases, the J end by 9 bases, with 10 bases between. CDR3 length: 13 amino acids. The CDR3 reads CASSVDLAGEQFF. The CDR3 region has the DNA TGTGCCAGCAGCGTAGACCTAGCAGGTGAGCAGTTCTTC.

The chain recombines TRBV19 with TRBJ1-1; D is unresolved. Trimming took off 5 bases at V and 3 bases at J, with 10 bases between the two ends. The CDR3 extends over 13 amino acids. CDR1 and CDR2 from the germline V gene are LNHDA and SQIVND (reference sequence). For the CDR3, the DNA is TGTGCCAGTAGTCGCGCTGACTACACTGAAGCTTTCTTT. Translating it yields CASSRADYTEAFF.

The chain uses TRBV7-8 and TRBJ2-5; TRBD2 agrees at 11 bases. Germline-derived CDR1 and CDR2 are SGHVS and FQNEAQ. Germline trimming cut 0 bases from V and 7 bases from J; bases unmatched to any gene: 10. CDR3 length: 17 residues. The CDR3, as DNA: TGTGCCAGCAGCTTAGCCACCGGACTAGCGGGTGGGGGGACCCAGTACTTC. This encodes CASSLATGLAGGGTQYF.

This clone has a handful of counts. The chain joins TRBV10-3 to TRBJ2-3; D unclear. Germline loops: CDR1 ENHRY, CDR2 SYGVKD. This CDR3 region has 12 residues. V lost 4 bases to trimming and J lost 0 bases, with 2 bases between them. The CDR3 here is CAISASTDTQYF. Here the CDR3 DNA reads TGTGCCATCAGTGCGAGCACAGATACGCAGTATTTT.

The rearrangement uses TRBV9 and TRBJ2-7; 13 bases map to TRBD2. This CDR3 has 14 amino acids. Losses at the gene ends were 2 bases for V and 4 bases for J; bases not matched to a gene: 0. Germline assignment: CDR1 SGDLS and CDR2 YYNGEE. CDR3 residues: CASSVGLAGYEQYF. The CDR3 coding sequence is TGTGCCAGCAGCGTGGGACTAGCGGGGTACGAGCAGTACTTC.

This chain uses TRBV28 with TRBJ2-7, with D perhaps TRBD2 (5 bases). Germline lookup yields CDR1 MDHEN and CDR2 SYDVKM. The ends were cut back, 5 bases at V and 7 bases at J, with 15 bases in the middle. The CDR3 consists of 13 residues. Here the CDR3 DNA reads TGTGCCAGCAGTCCCCCGGGGTACGTAGAGCAGTACTTC. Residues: CASSPPGYVEQYF.

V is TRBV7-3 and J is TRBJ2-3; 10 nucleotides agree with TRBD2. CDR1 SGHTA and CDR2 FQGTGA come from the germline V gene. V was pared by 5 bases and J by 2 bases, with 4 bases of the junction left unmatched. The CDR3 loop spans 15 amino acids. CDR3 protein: CASSTTSGSTDTQYF. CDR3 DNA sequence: TGTGCCAGCAGCACGACTAGCGGGTCCACAGATACGCAGTATTTT.

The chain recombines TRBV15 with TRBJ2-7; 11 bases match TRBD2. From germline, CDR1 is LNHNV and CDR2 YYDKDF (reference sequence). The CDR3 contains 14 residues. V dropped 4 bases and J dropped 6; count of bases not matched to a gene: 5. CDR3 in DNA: TGTGCCACCAGCACGAGACTAGCGGGGACCGAGCAGTACTTC. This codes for CATSTRLAGTEQYF.

The chain's CDR3 is CATSRDRSGTGNTGELFF. CDR3 coding DNA: TGTGCCACCAGCAGAGATAGGTCCGGGACAGGGAACACCGGGGAGCTGTTTTTT. The rearrangement links TRBV15 to TRBJ2-2, with 8 bases aligning to TRBD1. Germline CDR1 is LNHNV and CDR2 is YYDKDF (reference sequence). Unmatched junction bases numbered 7, after V lost 0 bases and J lost 1 base. The CDR3 totals 18 residues.

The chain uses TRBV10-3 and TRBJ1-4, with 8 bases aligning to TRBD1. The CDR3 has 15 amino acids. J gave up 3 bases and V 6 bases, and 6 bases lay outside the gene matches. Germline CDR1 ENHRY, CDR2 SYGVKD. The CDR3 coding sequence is TGTGCCATCAGAGGACAGGGCCTAGCTAATGAAAAACTGTTTTTT. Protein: CAIRGQGLANEKLFF.

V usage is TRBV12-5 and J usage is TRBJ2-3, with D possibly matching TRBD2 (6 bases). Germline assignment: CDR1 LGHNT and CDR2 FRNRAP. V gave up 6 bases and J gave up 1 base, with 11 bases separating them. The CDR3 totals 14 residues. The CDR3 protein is CASGPGLGTDTQYF. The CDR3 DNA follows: TGTGCTAGTGGACCGGGACTCGGCACAGATACGCAGTATTTT.

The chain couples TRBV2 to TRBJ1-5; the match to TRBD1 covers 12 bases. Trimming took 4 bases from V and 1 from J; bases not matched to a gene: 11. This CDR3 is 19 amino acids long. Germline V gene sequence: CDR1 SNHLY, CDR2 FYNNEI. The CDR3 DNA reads TGTGCCAGCAGTGCGACCGGGACAGGGGGCAGAATAAGCAATCAGCCCCAGCATTTT. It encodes CASSATGTGGRISNQPQHF.

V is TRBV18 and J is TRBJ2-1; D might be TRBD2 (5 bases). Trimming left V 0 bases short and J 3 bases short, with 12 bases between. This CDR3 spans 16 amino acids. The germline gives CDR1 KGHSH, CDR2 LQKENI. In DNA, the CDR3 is TGTGCCAGCTCACCACCAGGACGGGAAAACTACAATGAGCAGTTCTTC. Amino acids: CASSPPGRENYNEQFF.

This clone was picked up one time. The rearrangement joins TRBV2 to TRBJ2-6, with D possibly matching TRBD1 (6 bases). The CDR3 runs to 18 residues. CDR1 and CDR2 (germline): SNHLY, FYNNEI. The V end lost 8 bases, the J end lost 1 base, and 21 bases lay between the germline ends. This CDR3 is CASLGVGGVSSGANVLTF. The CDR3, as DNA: TGTGCCAGCCTAGGGGTAGGGGGTGTGTCATCTGGGGCCAACGTCCTGACTTTC.

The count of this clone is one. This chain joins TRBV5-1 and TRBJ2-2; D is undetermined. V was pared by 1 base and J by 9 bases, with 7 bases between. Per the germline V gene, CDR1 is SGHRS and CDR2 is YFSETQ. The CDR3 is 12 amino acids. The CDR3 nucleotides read TGCGCCAGCAGCTTGTCTCCCCGGGAGCTGTTTTTT. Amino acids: CASSLSPRELFF.

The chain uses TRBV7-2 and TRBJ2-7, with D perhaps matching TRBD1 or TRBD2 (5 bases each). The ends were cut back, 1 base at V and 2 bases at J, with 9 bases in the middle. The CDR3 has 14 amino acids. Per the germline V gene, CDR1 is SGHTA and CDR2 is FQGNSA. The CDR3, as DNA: TGTGCCAGCAGCTTAGTGGGACCCCCCTACGAGCAGTACTTC. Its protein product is CASSLVGPPYEQYF.

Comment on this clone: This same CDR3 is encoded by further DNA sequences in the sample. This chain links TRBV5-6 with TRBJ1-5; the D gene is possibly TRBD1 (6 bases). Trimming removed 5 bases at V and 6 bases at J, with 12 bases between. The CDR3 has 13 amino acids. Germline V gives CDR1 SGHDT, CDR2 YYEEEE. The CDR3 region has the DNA TGTGCCAGCAGTCGTACAGGGATTCAGCCCCAGCATTTT. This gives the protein CASSRTGIQPQHF. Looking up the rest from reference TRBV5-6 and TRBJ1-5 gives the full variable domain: DAGVTQSPTHLIKTRGQQVTLRCSPKSGHDTVSWYQQALGQGPQFIFQYYEEEERQRGNFPDRFSGHQFPNYSSELNVNALLLGDSALYLCASSRTGIQPQHFGDGTRLSIL.

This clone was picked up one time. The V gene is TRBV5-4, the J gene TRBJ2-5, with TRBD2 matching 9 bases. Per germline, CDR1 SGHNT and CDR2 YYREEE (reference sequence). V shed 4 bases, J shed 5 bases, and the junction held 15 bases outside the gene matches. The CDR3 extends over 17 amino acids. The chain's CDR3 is CASSASGTRQGRETQYF. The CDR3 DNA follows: TGTGCCAGCAGCGCTAGCGGGACTCGGCAAGGGCGTGAGACCCAGTACTTC. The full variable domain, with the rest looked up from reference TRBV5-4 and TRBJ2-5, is ETGVTQSPTHLIKTRGQQVTLRCSSQSGHNTVSWYQQALGQGPQFIFQYYREEENGRGNFPPRFSGLQFPNYSSELNVNALELDDSALYLCASSASGTRQGRETQYFGPGTRLLVL.

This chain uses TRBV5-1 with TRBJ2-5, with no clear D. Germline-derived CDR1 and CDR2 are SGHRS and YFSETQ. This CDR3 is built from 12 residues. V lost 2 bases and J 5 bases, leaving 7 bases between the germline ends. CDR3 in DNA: TGCGCCAGCAGCTTCCCGGAGGAGACCCAGTACTTC. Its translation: CASSFPEETQYF.

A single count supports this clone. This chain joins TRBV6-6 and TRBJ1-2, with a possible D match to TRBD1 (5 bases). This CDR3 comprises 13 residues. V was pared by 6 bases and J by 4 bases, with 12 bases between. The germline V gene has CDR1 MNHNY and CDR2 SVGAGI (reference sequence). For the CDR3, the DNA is TGTGCCAGCAGAACCCCAGGGTTCTATGGCTACACCTTC. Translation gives CASRTPGFYGYTF.

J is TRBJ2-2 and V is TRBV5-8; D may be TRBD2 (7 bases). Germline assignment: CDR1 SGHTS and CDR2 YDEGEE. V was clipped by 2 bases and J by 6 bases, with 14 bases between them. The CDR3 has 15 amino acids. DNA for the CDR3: TGTGCCAGCAGCTTTAGGGGGGGCTACGCCGGGGAGCTGTTTTTT. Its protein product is CASSFRGGYAGELFF.

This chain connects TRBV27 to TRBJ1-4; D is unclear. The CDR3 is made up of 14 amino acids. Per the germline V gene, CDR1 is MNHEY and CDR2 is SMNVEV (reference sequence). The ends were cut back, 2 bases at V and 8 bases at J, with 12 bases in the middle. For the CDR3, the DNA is TGTGCCAGCAGTTTACATTTTTCTTACGAAAAACTGTTTTTT. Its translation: CASSLHFSYEKLFF.

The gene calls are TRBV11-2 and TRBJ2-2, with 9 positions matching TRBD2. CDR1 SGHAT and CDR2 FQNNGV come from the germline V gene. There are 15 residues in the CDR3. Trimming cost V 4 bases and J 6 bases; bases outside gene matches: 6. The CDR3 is CASSSVAGVPGELFF. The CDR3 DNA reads TGTGCCAGCAGCTCCGTAGCGGGAGTGCCCGGGGAGCTGTTTTTT.

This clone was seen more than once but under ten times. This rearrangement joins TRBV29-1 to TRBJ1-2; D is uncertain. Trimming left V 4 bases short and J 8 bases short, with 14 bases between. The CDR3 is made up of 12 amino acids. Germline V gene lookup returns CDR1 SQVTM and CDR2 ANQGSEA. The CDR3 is CSVGQNVAGYTF. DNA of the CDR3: TGCAGCGTTGGCCAAAACGTCGCCGGCTACACCTTC.

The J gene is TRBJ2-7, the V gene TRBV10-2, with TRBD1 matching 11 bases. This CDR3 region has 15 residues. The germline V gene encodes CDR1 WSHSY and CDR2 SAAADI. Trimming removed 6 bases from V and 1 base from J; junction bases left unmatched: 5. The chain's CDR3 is CASRPGTGGSYEQYF. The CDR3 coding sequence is TGCGCCAGCAGGCCCGGGACAGGGGGTTCCTACGAGCAGTACTTC.